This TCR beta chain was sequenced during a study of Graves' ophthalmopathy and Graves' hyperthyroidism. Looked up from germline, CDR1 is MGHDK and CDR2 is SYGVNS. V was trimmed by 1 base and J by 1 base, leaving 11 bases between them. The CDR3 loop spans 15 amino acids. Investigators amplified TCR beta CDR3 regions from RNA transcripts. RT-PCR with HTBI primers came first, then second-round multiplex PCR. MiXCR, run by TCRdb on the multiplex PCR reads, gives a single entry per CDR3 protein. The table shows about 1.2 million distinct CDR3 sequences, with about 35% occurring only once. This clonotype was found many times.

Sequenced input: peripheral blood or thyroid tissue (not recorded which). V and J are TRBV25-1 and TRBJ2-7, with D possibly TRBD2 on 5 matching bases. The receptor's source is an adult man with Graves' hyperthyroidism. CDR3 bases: TGTGCCAGCAGTGAATCTCGCCGGGGATCCTACGAGCAGTACTTC. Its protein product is CASSESRRGSYEQYF.